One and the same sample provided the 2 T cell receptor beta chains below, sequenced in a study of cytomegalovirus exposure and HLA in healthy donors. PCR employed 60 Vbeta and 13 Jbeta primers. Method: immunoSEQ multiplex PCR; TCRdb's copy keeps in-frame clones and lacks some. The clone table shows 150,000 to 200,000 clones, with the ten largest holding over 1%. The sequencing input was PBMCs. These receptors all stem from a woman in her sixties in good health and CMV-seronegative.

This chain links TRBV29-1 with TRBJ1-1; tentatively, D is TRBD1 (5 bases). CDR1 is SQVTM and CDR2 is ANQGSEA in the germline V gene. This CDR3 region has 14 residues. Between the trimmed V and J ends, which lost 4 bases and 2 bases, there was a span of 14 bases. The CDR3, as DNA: TGCAGCGTTGGACGAGGAGGGGACAACACTGAAGCTTTCTTT. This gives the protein CSVGRGGDNTEAFF.

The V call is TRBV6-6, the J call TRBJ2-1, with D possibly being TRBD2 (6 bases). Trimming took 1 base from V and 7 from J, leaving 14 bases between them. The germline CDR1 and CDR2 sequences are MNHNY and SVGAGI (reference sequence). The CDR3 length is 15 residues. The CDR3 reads CASSYWRDERNEQFF. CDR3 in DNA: TGTGCCAGCAGTTACTGGCGGGACGAGAGGAATGAGCAGTTCTTC.